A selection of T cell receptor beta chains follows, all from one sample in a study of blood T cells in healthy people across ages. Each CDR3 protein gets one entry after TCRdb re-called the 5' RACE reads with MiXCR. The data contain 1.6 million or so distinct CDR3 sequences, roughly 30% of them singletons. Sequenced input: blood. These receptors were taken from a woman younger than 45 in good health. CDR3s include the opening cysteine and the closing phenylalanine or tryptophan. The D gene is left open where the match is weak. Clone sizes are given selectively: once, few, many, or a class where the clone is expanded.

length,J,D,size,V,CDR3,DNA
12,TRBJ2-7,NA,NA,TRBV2,CARRDTIYERYF,TGTGCCAGACGGGACACGATCTACGAGCGGTACTTC
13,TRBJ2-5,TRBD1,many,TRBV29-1,CSVRGQGRETQYF,TGCAGCGTTCGGGGACAGGGACGAGAGACCCAGTACTTC
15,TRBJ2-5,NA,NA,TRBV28,CASSLLGHFIETQYF,TGTGCCAGCAGTTTGTTGGGACATTTCATCGAGACCCAGTACTTC
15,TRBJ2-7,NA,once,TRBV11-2,CASSRRPGKDYEQYF,TGTGCCAGCAGCCGCCGTCCAGGGAAAGATTACGAGCAGTACTTC
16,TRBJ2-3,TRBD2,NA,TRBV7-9,CASSSPLAGVPDTQYF,TGTGCCAGCAGCTCCCCACTAGCGGGGGTCCCAGATACGCAGTATTTT
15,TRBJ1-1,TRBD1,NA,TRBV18,CASSPVPGGNTEAFF,TGTGCCAGCTCACCAGTACCAGGGGGGAACACTGAAGCTTTCTTT
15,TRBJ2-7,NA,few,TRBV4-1,CASSRQGGELREQYF,TGCGCCAGCAGCCGGCAGGGGGGAGAGCTACGCGAGCAGTACTTC
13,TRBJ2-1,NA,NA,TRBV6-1,CASQGEASSEQFF,TGTGCCAGCCAGGGGGAGGCGAGTAGTGAGCAGTTCTTC
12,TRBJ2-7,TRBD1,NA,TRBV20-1,CSAVQGGYEQYF,TGCAGTGCGGTACAGGGGGGCTACGAGCAGTACTTC
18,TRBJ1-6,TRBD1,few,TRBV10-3,CAISVRSGEQGIDSPLHF,TGTGCCATCAGTGTTCGGTCGGGGGAACAGGGGATCGATTCACCCCTCCACTTT
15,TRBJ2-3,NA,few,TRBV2,CASSVRAIRTDTQYF,TGTGCCAGCAGTGTTCGGGCGATACGCACAGATACGCAGTATTTT
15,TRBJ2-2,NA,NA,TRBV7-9,CASSLGDLNTGELFF,TGTGCCAGCAGCCTGGGGGATTTGAACACCGGGGAGCTGTTTTTT
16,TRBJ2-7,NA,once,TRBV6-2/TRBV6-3,CAGSYAGQLVSYEQYF,TGTGCCGGCAGTTACGCGGGACAGCTGGTCTCCTACGAGCAGTACTTC
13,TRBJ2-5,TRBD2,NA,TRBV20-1,CSARRGGRETQYF,TGCAGTGCTAGGCGGGGGGGGAGGGAGACCCAGTACTTC
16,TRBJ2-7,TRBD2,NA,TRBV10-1,CASPGLTGLLSYEQYF,TGCGCCAGCCCGGGACTAACGGGATTGTTATCCTACGAGCAGTACTTC
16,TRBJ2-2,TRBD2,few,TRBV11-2,CASSLLIAGAGGELFF,TGTGCCAGCAGCTTATTGATAGCGGGAGCCGGCGGGGAGCTGTTTTTT
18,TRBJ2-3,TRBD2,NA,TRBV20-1,CSARDWAGLAGSTDTQYF,TGCAGTGCTAGAGATTGGGCGGGACTAGCGGGGAGCACAGATACGCAGTATTTT
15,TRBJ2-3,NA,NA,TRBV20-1,CSADPRDIITDTQYF,TGCAGTGCCGATCCCCGGGACATAATCACAGATACGCAGTATTTT
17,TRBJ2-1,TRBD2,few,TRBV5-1,CASSSQTTSGRAREQFF,TGTGCCAGCAGCTCGCAGACAACTAGCGGGAGGGCCCGTGAGCAGTTCTTC
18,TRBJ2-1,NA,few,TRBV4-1,CASSQNPARDFTYNEQFF,TGCGCCAGCAGCCAGAACCCAGCGAGGGACTTCACCTACAATGAGCAGTTCTTC
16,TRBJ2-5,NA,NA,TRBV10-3,CAVSGGITEDQETQYF,TGTGCCGTCAGTGGGGGGATAACGGAGGACCAAGAGACCCAGTACTTC
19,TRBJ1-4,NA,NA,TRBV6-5,CASSYRTAPVRATNEKLFF,TGTGCCAGCAGTTACCGGACCGCTCCCGTCCGGGCAACTAATGAAAAACTGTTTTTT
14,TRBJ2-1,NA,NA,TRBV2,CASSQLLSSNEQFF,TGTGCCAGCAGTCAACTATTAAGCTCCAATGAGCAGTTCTTC
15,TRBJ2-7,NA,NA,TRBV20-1,CSARGTSGAGYEQYF,TGCAGTGCTAGAGGTACCTCAGGGGCAGGATACGAGCAGTACTTC
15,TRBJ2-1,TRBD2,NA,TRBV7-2,CASNLAGNTYNEQFF,TGTGCCAGCAACCTAGCGGGTAACACTTACAATGAGCAGTTCTTC
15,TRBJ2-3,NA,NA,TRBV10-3,CATVRVGGGTDTQYF,TGTGCCACCGTCAGGGTGGGGGGCGGCACAGATACGCAGTATTTT
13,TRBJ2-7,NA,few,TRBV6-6,CASSSPPTYEQYF,TGTGCCAGCAGTTCCCCGCCAACCTACGAGCAGTACTTC
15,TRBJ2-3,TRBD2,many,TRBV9,CASSVDGGSADTQYF,TGTGCCAGCAGCGTAGACGGGGGGAGCGCAGATACGCAGTATTTT
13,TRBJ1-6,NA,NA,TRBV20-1,CSARDPSGSPLHF,TGCAGTGCTAGAGATCCAAGCGGCTCACCCCTCCACTTT
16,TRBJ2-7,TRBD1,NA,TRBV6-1,CASSDVDRGLSYEQYF,TGTGCCAGCAGTGACGTGGACAGGGGACTCTCCTACGAGCAGTACTTC
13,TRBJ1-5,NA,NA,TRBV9,CASSVATGQPRHF,TGTGCCAGCAGCGTAGCTACAGGACAGCCCCGGCATTTT
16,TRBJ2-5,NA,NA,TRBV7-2,CASSLWISVEPETQYF,TGTGCCAGCAGCTTATGGATTAGCGTGGAACCCGAGACCCAGTACTTC
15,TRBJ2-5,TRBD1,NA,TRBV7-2,CAGSLGGQGQEAQYF,TGTGCCGGCAGCTTGGGGGGACAGGGCCAAGAGGCCCAGTACTTC
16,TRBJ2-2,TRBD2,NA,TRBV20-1,CSAPRLLAGGTGELFF,TGCAGTGCCCCCAGACTCTTAGCGGGGGGCACCGGGGAGCTGTTTTTT
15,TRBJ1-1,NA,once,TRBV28,CASSLMSGAFAEAFF,TGTGCCAGCAGTTTAATGTCAGGGGCCTTTGCTGAAGCTTTCTTT
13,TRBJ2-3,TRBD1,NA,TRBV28,CAGRDSSTDTQYF,TGTGCCGGAAGGGACAGTAGCACAGATACGCAGTATTTT
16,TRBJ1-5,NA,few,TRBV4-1,CASSQDGGEGNQPQHF,TGCGCCAGCAGCCAAGATGGGGGGGAGGGCAATCAGCCCCAGCATTTT
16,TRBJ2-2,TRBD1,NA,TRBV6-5,CASSTRDRGNTGELFF,TGTGCCAGCAGTACTCGGGACAGGGGTAACACCGGGGAGCTGTTTTTT
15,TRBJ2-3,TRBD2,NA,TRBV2,CASRELAGGPDTQYF,TGTGCCAGCAGAGAACTAGCGGGGGGCCCAGATACGCAGTATTTT
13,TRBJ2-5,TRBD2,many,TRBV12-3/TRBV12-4,CASSFLAGETQYF,TGTGCCAGCAGTTTTCTAGCGGGCGAGACCCAGTACTTC
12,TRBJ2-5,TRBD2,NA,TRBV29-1,CSHAGGGEPQYF,TGCAGCCACGCGGGCGGGGGGGAGCCCCAGTACTTC
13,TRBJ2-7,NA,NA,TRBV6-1,CAGNRRASYEQYF,TGTGCCGGCAATAGGCGGGCGTCCTACGAGCAGTACTTC
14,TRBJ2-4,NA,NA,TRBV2,CASSPVLARDIQYF,TGTGCCAGCAGTCCTGTCCTAGCGAGGGACATTCAGTACTTC
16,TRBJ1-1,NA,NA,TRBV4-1,CASSQDRAPMNTEAFF,TGCGCCAGCAGCCAAGATAGGGCACCCATGAACACTGAAGCTTTCTTT
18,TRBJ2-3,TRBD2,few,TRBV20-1,CSAERSGLAGGQGDTQYF,TGCAGTGCTGAGCGTTCTGGACTAGCGGGGGGGCAGGGAGATACGCAGTATTTT
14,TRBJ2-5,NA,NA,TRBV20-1,CSARDPTGQETQYF,TGCAGTGCTAGAGATCCGACAGGCCAAGAGACCCAGTACTTC
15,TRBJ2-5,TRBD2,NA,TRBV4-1,CASSQRGLADEAQYF,TGCGCCAGCAGCCAACGGGGACTAGCGGATGAGGCCCAGTACTTC
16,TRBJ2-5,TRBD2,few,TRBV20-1,CSARENSGGAGETQYF,TGCAGTGCTAGAGAAAATAGCGGGGGGGCAGGAGAGACCCAGTACTTC
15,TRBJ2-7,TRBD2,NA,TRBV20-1,CSARVGGAGYNEQYF,TGCAGTGCTAGAGTCGGGGGGGCTGGCTACAATGAGCAGTACTTC
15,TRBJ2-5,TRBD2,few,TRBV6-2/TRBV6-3,CASSASGGAKKTQYF,TGTGCCAGCAGTGCTAGCGGGGGGGCCAAGAAGACCCAGTACTTC
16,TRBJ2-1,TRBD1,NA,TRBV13,CASSRLQGVSYNEQFF,TGTGCCAGCAGCAGACTACAGGGGGTCTCCTACAATGAGCAGTTCTTC